These T cell receptor beta chains were read from a single sample in a study of OX40 agonist ivuxolimab in advanced cancers. This table comes from immunoSEQ multiplex PCR, and its TCRdb copy is limited to in-frame clones, with some not included. The repertoire consists of over 95,000 clones, with roughly 90% occurring once and the leading ten covering roughly 0.77%. Sequenced material: CD4+ or CD8+ T cells sorted from blood, taken in a trial of the OX40 agonist ivuxolimab. The receptors shown here come from an adult with an advanced solid tumor such as melanoma, head and neck, liver or kidney cancer. CDR3s include the opening cysteine and the closing phenylalanine or tryptophan. The D gene is left open where the match is weak. Size values are once, few and many counts, or a class for expanded clones, and some rows have none.

J	V	size	D	DNA	CDR3
TRBJ2-5	TRBV2	-	-	TGTGCCAGCAGTGGAGACCCAGGGGAGACCCAGTACTTC	CASSGDPGETQYF
TRBJ2-1	TRBV10-3	few	TRBD2	TGTGCCATCAGTGTGGTTAGCGGGGGAGACAATGAGCAGTTCTTC	CAISVVSGGDNEQFF
TRBJ1-1	TRBV29-1	few	-	TGCAGCGTTGAGGGGGGTTTACAGGGTACGGCTTTCTTT	CSVEGGLQGTAFF
TRBJ2-1	TRBV5-5	-	-	TGTGCCAGCAGCTTTTTTTGGGGGGAGGTCAATGAGCAGTTCTTC	CASSFFWGEVNEQFF
TRBJ2-5	TRBV6-5	-	-	TGTGCCAGCAGTTACGCGGGGTACATCCAAGAGACCCAGTACTTC	CASSYAGYIQETQYF
TRBJ1-2	TRBV29-1	-	TRBD1	TGCAGCGTTTCAGGGGGCGGGTATGGCTACACCTTC	CSVSGGGYGYTF
TRBJ2-5	TRBV7-9	-	TRBD2	TGTGCCAGCAGCCCTAGCGGACGGGTAGAGACCCAGTACTTC	CASSPSGRVETQYF
TRBJ1-1	TRBV6-6	-	TRBD1	TGTGCCAGCAGTTACGGGACCAGGGGGCTAAACACTGAAGCTTTCTTT	CASSYGTRGLNTEAFF
TRBJ1-2	TRBV6-1	few	TRBD1	TGTGCCAGCTACGGGACAGGGAACTATGGCTACACCTTC	CASYGTGNYGYTF
TRBJ2-2	TRBV6-6	-	-	TGTGCCAGCAAACGAGGGGCCGGGGAGCTGTTTTTT	CASKRGAGELFF
TRBJ1-1	TRBV7-8	-	-	TGTGCCAGCACCGGTTCTCCTTTGACTGAAGCTTTCTTT	CASTGSPLTEAFF
TRBJ1-2	TRBV23-1	-	-	TGCGCCAGCCTAGATATAGGAGGTCCCTATGGCTACACCTTC	CASLDIGGPYGYTF
TRBJ1-5	TRBV19	-	-	TGTGCCAGTAACATTCTAGGTAGCAATCAGCCCCAGCATTTT	CASNILGSNQPQHF
TRBJ2-3	TRBV18	once	-	TGTGCCAGCTCACCACTCCCCTCTAGCACAGATACGCAGTATTTT	CASSPLPSSTDTQYF
TRBJ1-2	TRBV5-6	-	-	TGTGCCAGCAGCTTGAGGGCGGGCCATGGCTACACCTTC	CASSLRAGHGYTF
TRBJ2-1	TRBV7-2	-	TRBD1	TGTGCCAGCAGCTTAGCGACAGGGAACAAGGAGCAGTTCTTC	CASSLATGNKEQFF
TRBJ2-2	TRBV7-9	-	-	TGTGCCAGCAGATCAGTCGCGAACACCGGGGAGCTGTTTTTT	CASRSVANTGELFF
TRBJ2-7	TRBV28	-	TRBD2	TGTGCCAGCAGTCTAGCGGGGGTCGGCTACGAGCAGTACTTC	CASSLAGVGYEQYF
TRBJ1-1	TRBV19	-	TRBD1	TGTGCCAGTAGTATGTACAGGGGTTCTCGGAACACTGAAGCTTTCTTT	CASSMYRGSRNTEAFF
TRBJ2-3	TRBV5-1	-	-	TGCGCCAGCACCTTCTCCCCGACCCAGAAATACCAGTATTTT	CASTFSPTQKYQYF
TRBJ1-3	TRBV6-5	-	TRBD1	TGTGCCAGCAGTTATGGGGGAGGGGGCCGAAACACCATATATTTT	CASSYGGGGRNTIYF
TRBJ2-5	TRBV7-9	-	-	TGTGCCAGCAGCTTGAGGACACCTCAAGAGACCCAGTACTTC	CASSLRTPQETQYF
TRBJ2-3	TRBV28	-	-	TGTGCCAGCAGTGGGTATATAAGGGAAGACACAGATACGCAGTATTTT	CASSGYIREDTDTQYF
TRBJ2-7	TRBV5-4	-	-	TGTGCCAGCAGCTCCATGCAGGGCGCCAGGGAGCAGTACTTC	CASSSMQGAREQYF
TRBJ2-1	TRBV18	-	-	TGTGCCAGCTCACCACCGGAGGGGGGGATATATGAGCAGTTCTTC	CASSPPEGGIYEQFF
TRBJ1-2	TRBV5-6	-	-	TGTGCCAGCAGCCCCGCAGACCGCCCGGGCTTTTACACCTTC	CASSPADRPGFYTF
TRBJ2-1	TRBV7-8	-	TRBD2	TGTGCCAGCAGCTACCCGGGACTATACAATGAGCAGTTCTTC	CASSYPGLYNEQFF
TRBJ1-5	TRBV13	-	TRBD1	TGTGCCAGCAGCTTTGGACAGGGCAACCAGCCCCAGCATTTT	CASSFGQGNQPQHF
TRBJ2-7	TRBV30	-	TRBD1	TGTGCCTGGAGTAGACAGGGCCACGAGCAGTACTTC	CAWSRQGHEQYF
TRBJ1-4	TRBV10-3	-	TRBD1	TGTGCCATCAGGGCGGGACAGGGGTCTGAAAAACTGTTTTTT	CAIRAGQGSEKLFF
TRBJ2-1	TRBV10-3	once	TRBD2	TGTGCCATCATGACGACTAGCGGGGGCCCCTTTGCCAATGAGCAGTTCTTC	CAIMTTSGGPFANEQFF
TRBJ1-5	TRBV7-6	-	-	TGTGCCAGCAGCTTAAACCAGGGGAGCAATCAGCCCCAGCATTTT	CASSLNQGSNQPQHF
TRBJ1-1	TRBV7-2	-	-	TGTGCCAGCAGCTTTTCGGGGGCCACTGAAGCTTTCTTT	CASSFSGATEAFF
TRBJ2-1	TRBV30	once	TRBD2	TGTGCCTTCCGTAGCGGGGGGTACAATGAGCAGTTCTTC	CAFRSGGYNEQFF
TRBJ2-3	TRBV2	-	TRBD2	TGTGCCAGCAGGCCACTAGCGACAAGCACAGATACGCAGTATTTT	CASRPLATSTDTQYF
TRBJ2-2	TRBV7-2	-	-	TGTGCCAGCAGCCTCCAGGCGGGAACGGCCGGGGAGCTGTTTTTT	CASSLQAGTAGELFF
TRBJ2-5	TRBV6-6	-	-	TGTGCCAGCAGTTATGGGGGTGAGGGCAGGGAGACCCAGTACTTC	CASSYGGEGRETQYF
TRBJ2-7	TRBV4-2	-	TRBD1	TGTGCCAGCAGCCCGGGACAGTACGAGCAGTACTTC	CASSPGQYEQYF
TRBJ2-5	TRBV14	few	-	TGTGCCAGCAGCCAAGATTGGGAAGAGACCCAGTACTTC	CASSQDWEETQYF
TRBJ1-5	TRBV6-6	-	TRBD1	TGTGCCAGCAGTTACGAGGGGGCTCGGCAGCCCCAGCATTTT	CASSYEGARQPQHF
TRBJ2-5	TRBV6-1	few	-	TGTGCCAGCAGTGAAAGGGCGGACCAAGAGACCCAGTACTTC	CASSERADQETQYF
TRBJ1-2	TRBV27	-	-	TGTGCCAGCAGGTCCGGGAACTATGGCTACACCTTC	CASRSGNYGYTF
TRBJ1-2	TRBV11-2	-	-	TGTGCCAGCAGCTTATCGGGATATGGCTACACCTTC	CASSLSGYGYTF
TRBJ1-2	TRBV30	-	-	TGTGCCTGGACGGGAAACTATGGCTACACCTTC	CAWTGNYGYTF
TRBJ2-1	TRBV9	-	TRBD2	TGTGCCAGCAGCGTAAGGACGGGGGGGCCTGGTGAGCAGTTCTTC	CASSVRTGGPGEQFF
TRBJ1-1	TRBV15	-	-	TGTGCCACCAGCAGAGATGCAGTGTCTGAAGCTTTCTTT	CATSRDAVSEAFF
TRBJ2-1	TRBV14	-	TRBD1	TGTGCCAGCAGCCAAAGGGCTCGGGGACAGGACAACAATGAGCAGTTCTTC	CASSQRARGQDNNEQFF
TRBJ2-7	TRBV28	-	-	TGTGCCAGCAGTTTAGGTGGGGAACAGTACTTC	CASSLGGEQYF
TRBJ2-5	TRBV4-1	once	TRBD1	TGCGCCAGCAGCCGACAGGGACAAGAGACCCAGTACTTC	CASSRQGQETQYF
TRBJ1-6	TRBV12-2	-	-	TGTGCAAGTCGCCTTTGCCGGACAGGGGCAAGTTCACCCCTCCACTTT	CASRLCRTGASSPLHF
TRBJ1-5	TRBV28	-	TRBD1	TGTGCCAGCAGTGTGACAGGGGATAGCAATCAGCCCCAGCATTTT	CASSVTGDSNQPQHF
TRBJ2-1	TRBV2	-	TRBD2	TGTGCCAGCAGCTTCGCGGGACTAGCGGACTACAATGAGCAGTTCTTC	CASSFAGLADYNEQFF
TRBJ2-3	TRBV2	-	TRBD1	TGTGCCAGCGTGGGACAGGCTTCGGGCACGCAGTATTTT	CASVGQASGTQYF
TRBJ1-2	TRBV19	-	-	TGTGCCAGTAGTATCAGTTTCCAGGCAGGGGACTATGGCTACACCTTC	CASSISFQAGDYGYTF